This TCR beta chain was profiled in a study of T cells in Graves' hyperthyroidism and ophthalmopathy. Whole-study context: At initial diagnosis, before any treatment had begun, peripheral blood was obtained.

This CDR3 has 16 residues. Germline loops: CDR1 LGHNT, CDR2 FRNRAP. The V segment lost 6 bases and the J segment 0 bases; nucleotides outside the gene matches: 6. General study points: The authors' 13 V-J model separated ophthalmopathy from stable hyperthyroidism. Most clonotypes expanded in thyroid above 0.001 were likewise present in blood. The model forecast ophthalmopathy, anticipating it by a median around 6.4 months before onset.

RNA transcripts were the template for amplifying TCR beta CDR3 regions. With the HTBI primer set, the TCR CDR3 went through a first round of RT-PCR. TCRdb processed the multiplex PCR reads anew with MiXCR; each CDR3 protein has one entry. The sample shows 400,000 to 450,000 distinct CDR3 sequences, 14% to 15% of them seen only once. This clonotype was detected many times. What it binds is unknown. Source material: blood. The V gene is TRBV12-5, the J gene TRBJ2-3; TRBD2 matches 10 bases. This receptor was obtained from a man between 18 and 29 years old with Graves' ophthalmopathy. CDR3 protein: CASGWGSGGSTDTQYF. The CDR3 coding sequence is TGTGCTAGTGGCTGGGGTAGCGGGGGGAGCACAGATACGCAGTATTTT.